Presented here are 18 T cell receptor beta chains from one specimen sequenced in a study of blood T cell repertoires in COVID-19. The data were produced by immunoSEQ multiplex PCR, yet TCRdb's version contains in-frame clones alone and is incomplete. The sample holds under 100,000 clones, 92% seen once. Sequencing was carried out using peripheral blood. The receptors come from a woman in her sixties with active COVID-19.

The V gene is TRBV28, the J gene TRBJ1-2; the D gene is possibly TRBD1 (5 bases). There are 14 residues in the CDR3. Looked up from germline, CDR1 is MDHEN and CDR2 is SYDVKM. V was shortened by 6 bases and J by 3 bases, with 14 bases between the two germline ends. CDR3 sequence (DNA): TGTGCCAGCAGCAACCATCAGACAGACTATGGCTACACCTTC. Protein sequence: CASSNHQTDYGYTF.

The chain is built from TRBV7-2 and TRBJ2-3, with D perhaps TRBD2 (6 bases). CDR3 length: 13 amino acids. CDR1 is SGHTA, CDR2 FQGNSA, per germline. Between the trimmed V and J ends, which lost 2 bases and 9 bases, there was a span of 12 bases. CDR3: CASSLPGLRTQYF. In DNA, the CDR3 is TGTGCCAGCAGCTTACCGGGACTCAGAACGCAGTATTTT.

The V call is TRBV11-2, the J call TRBJ1-2, with 7 nucleotides matching TRBD1. J was trimmed by 4 bases and V by 1 base; bases with no gene match: 6. Germline values: CDR1 SGHAT, CDR2 FQNNGV. The CDR3 extends over 15 amino acids. This CDR3 is CASSLGDSLTYGYTF. The CDR3 region has the DNA TGTGCCAGCAGCTTAGGGGACAGCCTAACCTATGGCTACACCTTC.

The chain couples TRBV12-3 or TRBV12-4 to TRBJ1-2; no definite D call. The CDR3 is 13 residues long. The ends were cut back, 3 bases at V and 1 base at J, with 6 bases in the middle. CDR3 nucleotides: TGTGCCAGCAGTTTCGAGGGTAACTATGGCTACACCTTC. Protein: CASSFEGNYGYTF.

The chain uses TRBV10-1 and TRBJ1-1; D is ambiguous. CDR1 and CDR2 from the germline V gene are WNHNN and SYGVQD (reference sequence). The CDR3 is made up of 11 amino acids. Trimming removed 6 bases at V and 6 bases at J, with 8 bases between. The CDR3 DNA sequence: TGCGCCAGCAGCGGGGAAGCTGAAGCTTTCTTT. Translating gives CASSGEAEAFF.

The chain is built from TRBV6-5 and TRBJ2-3; D may be TRBD2 (5 bases). Trimming took off 1 base at V and 4 bases at J, with 9 bases between the two ends. The CDR3 is made up of 14 amino acids. Germline CDR1 MNHEY, CDR2 SVGAGI. The CDR3 sequence is CASSYFKRPDTQYF. In DNA form, the CDR3 reads TGTGCCAGCAGTTACTTTAAGCGGCCAGATACGCAGTATTTT.

The gene calls are TRBV4-1 and TRBJ2-7; 10 positions match TRBD2. The CDR3 is made up of 18 amino acids. Trimming cost V 4 bases and J 0 bases; bases outside gene matches: 12. Germline V gene data show CDR1 as MGHRA and CDR2 as YSYEKL. The CDR3 here is CASSPRVSGGLSSYEQYF. CDR3 nucleotide sequence: TGCGCCAGCAGCCCAAGGGTTAGCGGGGGGCTCAGCTCCTACGAGCAGTACTTC.

The J gene is TRBJ2-1, the V gene TRBV21-1; TRBD2, the table's D call, lacks a check against the DNA. TRBV21-1 is given as a pseudogene. The CDR3 is made up of 16 amino acids. The CDR3, as DNA: TGTGCCAGCAGCAATACGGGCGGGAGCTCCTACAATGAGCAGTTCTTC. This translates into CASSNTGGSSYNEQFF.

This rearrangement joins TRBV4-2 to TRBJ1-4; D unclear. CDR1 is LGHNA, CDR2 YNFKEQ, per germline. The CDR3 is 14 amino acids. V dropped 5 bases and J dropped 1 base, with 8 bases sitting between them. The CDR3 DNA reads as TGTGCCAGCAGCGGCGGGGTAACTAATGAAAAACTGTTTTTT. This encodes CASSGGVTNEKLFF.

The chain is built from TRBV27 and TRBJ2-7; the D gene is possibly TRBD2 (5 bases). The CDR3 contains 13 residues. Trimming removed 3 bases from V and 0 bases from J, with 6 bases in between. Germline loops: CDR1 MNHEY, CDR2 SMNVEV (reference sequence). CDR3 in amino acids: CASSFRDSYEQYF. For the CDR3, the DNA is TGTGCCAGCAGTTTCCGGGACTCCTACGAGCAGTACTTC.

The chain employs TRBV5-1 and TRBJ2-1, with TRBD2 as a possible D gene (5 bases). The CDR3 runs 18 residues. Trimming cost V 0 bases and J 4 bases, with 20 bases left between them. CDR1 and CDR2 from the germline V gene are SGHRS and YFSETQ. This chain's CDR3 is CASSLAAAEPREYNEQFF. In DNA form, the CDR3 reads TGCGCCAGCAGCTTGGCCGCGGCTGAGCCCCGGGAATACAATGAGCAGTTCTTC.

V usage is TRBV29-1 and J usage is TRBJ2-7; 9 bases align to TRBD1. V shed 4 bases and J 7 bases; nucleotides not matched to a gene: 8. This CDR3 comprises 13 residues. The germline gives CDR1 SQVTM, CDR2 ANQGSEA. DNA for the CDR3: TGCAGCGTTGTCCAACAGGGGGCGAGAGAGCAGTACTTC. Amino acids: CSVVQQGAREQYF.

The chain joins TRBV6-2 or TRBV6-3 to TRBJ1-1, with D maybe TRBD1 (5 bases). This CDR3 spans 14 amino acids. Germline V lookup: CDR1 MNHEY, CDR2 SVGEGT. Deletions cut 3 bases from V and 5 bases from J, with 13 bases between. The CDR3 coding sequence is TGTGCCAGCAGTTATCGGGGGGTAGGAACTGAAGCTTTCTTT. Translating it yields CASSYRGVGTEAFF.

This sequence joins TRBV5-4 and TRBJ1-2; D perhaps matches TRBD1 (6 bases). Trimming shortened V by 4 bases and J by 3 bases, and 16 bases separated the two germline ends. Germline CDR1 is SGHNT and CDR2 is YYREEE (reference sequence). The CDR3 is 15 amino acids. CDR3 sequence (DNA): TGTGCCAGCAGCCCGAGGGGTGGGGGCGACTATGGCTACACCTTC. Its protein product is CASSPRGGGDYGYTF.

The CDR3 coding sequence is TGTGCCAGTAGTATAGGGGGAGGGATGGGCACAGATACGCAGTATTTT. Its protein is CASSIGGGMGTDTQYF. The rearrangement uses TRBV19 and TRBJ2-3; 7 positions agree with TRBD2. Germline V gene data show CDR1 as LNHDA and CDR2 as SQIVND (reference sequence). Trimming took 1 base from V and 1 from J; bases not matched to a gene: 5. The CDR3 sequence is 16 residues long.

The chain links TRBV28 to TRBJ2-1; D is undetermined. With 2 bases removed from V and 1 base from J, the gap between germline ends came to 6 bases. CDR1 is MDHEN, CDR2 SYDVKM, per germline. The CDR3 spans 14 residues. CDR3 sequence reads: CASSLVLSYNEQFF. CDR3 bases: TGTGCCAGCAGTTTAGTGCTATCCTACAATGAGCAGTTCTTC.

This chain joins TRBV28 and TRBJ2-1, with 14 bases aligning to TRBD2. Per germline, CDR1 MDHEN and CDR2 SYDVKM. This CDR3 is 16 amino acids long. V dropped 6 bases and J dropped 7; count of bases not matched to a gene: 8. CDR3 loop: CASRLGLAGVRNEQFF. The CDR3 coding sequence is TGTGCCAGCAGGCTGGGACTAGCGGGAGTCAGGAATGAGCAGTTCTTC.

This rearrangement joins TRBV28 to TRBJ2-5, with 13 nucleotides matching TRBD2. Germline V gives CDR1 MDHEN, CDR2 SYDVKM. The junction had 5 bases not matched to a gene; V was cut back by 6 bases and J by 4 bases. The CDR3 totals 15 residues. CDR3 bases: TGTGCCAGCAGCCCCGGACTAGCGGGAGTAGAGACCCAGTACTTC. It translates to CASSPGLAGVETQYF.